These 31 T cell receptor beta chains originate from one sample sequenced in a study of blood T cell repertoires in COVID-19. Generated by immunoSEQ multiplex PCR, the TCRdb table keeps only in-frame clones and is missing some. In the table there are roughly 290,000 clones, approximately 91% of which are singletons. Sample: peripheral blood. The receptors stem from a woman between 55 and 75 years old with acute or convalescent COVID-19.

The V call is TRBV7-8, the J call TRBJ1-5; 8 nucleotides align to TRBD1. The CDR3 has 14 amino acids. With 7 bases clipped from V and 7 bases from J, the junction kept 9 bases outside the gene matches. Per the germline V gene, CDR1 is SGHVS and CDR2 is FQNEAQ. The CDR3 sequence is CASTQGAEMQPQHF. CDR3 bases: TGTGCCAGCACCCAGGGGGCGGAAATGCAGCCCCAGCATTTT.

With respect to this clone: An end of the junction differs from the germline gene, which may be a read error. The chain couples TRBV9 to TRBJ2-1, with D hard to call. The CDR3 consists of 14 residues. Germline values: CDR1 SGDLS, CDR2 YYNGEE. CDR3 residues: CASSPLRQPNERFF. The DNA of the CDR3 is TGTGCCAGCAGCCCACTGAGGCAGCCAAACGAGCGGTTCTTC.

The chain combines TRBV5-1 with TRBJ1-2, with unresolved D. V dropped 4 bases and J dropped 0 bases, with 7 bases sitting between them. This CDR3 contains 13 residues. Per germline, CDR1 SGHRS and CDR2 YFSETQ. CDR3 residues: CASSVTANYGYTF. The CDR3 DNA follows: TGCGCCAGCAGCGTAACAGCTAACTATGGCTACACCTTC.

This chain joins TRBV6-2 or TRBV6-3 and TRBJ2-3, with D perhaps TRBD1 (6 bases). CDR1 and CDR2 (germline): MNHEY, SVGEGT. The length of the CDR3 is 16 residues. V lost 7 bases to trimming and J lost 0 bases, with 17 bases between them. The CDR3 DNA reads as TGTGCCAGCACCCCCTTTGGGGGCCTAAGCACAGATACGCAGTATTTT. Protein: CASTPFGGLSTDTQYF.

This clone was observed a single time. The rearrangement links TRBV5-4 to TRBJ2-3; weak D call: TRBD1 (5 bases). V shed 6 bases and J shed 3 bases, with 14 bases lying between them. The CDR3 loop spans 14 amino acids. Germline CDR1 is SGHNT and CDR2 is YYREEE (reference sequence). CDR3 residues: CASTLAKGTDTQYF. The CDR3 DNA is TGTGCCAGCACCCTGGCCAAGGGGACAGATACGCAGTATTTT.

This chain links TRBV24-1 with TRBJ2-1; D may be TRBD1 (6 bases). The V and J ends lost 4 bases and 3 bases respectively, with 9 bases between them. The CDR3 extends over 14 amino acids. Germline V lookup: CDR1 KGHDR, CDR2 SFDVKD. The CDR3 protein is CATSEGANYNEQFF. The CDR3 DNA reads TGTGCCACCAGTGAGGGGGCTAACTACAATGAGCAGTTCTTC.

V is TRBV7-6 and J is TRBJ2-2, with TRBD2 matching 14 bases. Germline V CDR1 and CDR2: SGHVS, FNYEAQ. The V segment lost 3 bases and the J segment 5 bases; nucleotides outside the gene matches: 14. CDR3 length: 20 residues. As DNA, the CDR3 is TGTGCCAGCAGCTTTTCGCTAGGACTAGCGGGGGGATCGGGGACCGGGGAGCTGTTTTTT. This sequence encodes CASSFSLGLAGGSGTGELFF.

This chain links TRBV20-1 with TRBJ2-5, with D perhaps matching TRBD1 (5 bases). Germline CDR1 reads DFQATT; CDR2 reads SNEGSKA (reference sequence). V shed 3 bases and J shed 5 bases, with 13 bases lying between them. The CDR3 covers 13 residues. CDR3 sequence reads: CSASPQGTETQYF. CDR3 nucleotide sequence: TGCAGTGCTAGTCCCCAGGGAACGGAGACCCAGTACTTC.

The chain uses TRBV11-3 and TRBJ2-1; 9 bases match TRBD2. The V gene end was trimmed by 3 bases and the J gene end by 1 base; junction bases not matched to a gene: 4. The CDR3 runs 16 residues. Germline loops: CDR1 SGHNT, CDR2 YENEEA. DNA of the CDR3: TGTGCCAGCAGCTTCGGTAGCGGGGGATCCTACAATGAGCAGTTCTTC. Its protein is CASSFGSGGSYNEQFF. The full variable domain, its missing parts supplied by reference TRBV11-3 and TRBJ2-1, is EAGVVQSPRYKIIEKKQPVAFWCNPISGHNTLYWYLQNLGQGPELLIRYENEEAVDDSQLPKDRFSAERLKGVDSTLKIQPAELGDSAVYLCASSFGSGGSYNEQFFGPGTRLTVL.

The chain links TRBV25-1 to TRBJ1-4; 7 bases match TRBD1. The CDR3 extends over 15 amino acids. Trimming cost V 4 bases and J 4 bases; bases outside gene matches: 6. CDR1 and CDR2 (germline): MGHDK, SYGVNS. The CDR3 DNA sequence: TGTGCCAGCAGTGCCTTTACAGGGGTTAATGAAAAACTGTTTTTT. Amino acid sequence: CASSAFTGVNEKLFF.

This clone was recorded only once. The chain combines TRBV7-2 with TRBJ2-5; tentative D call: TRBD2 (5 bases). The germline V gene has CDR1 SGHTA and CDR2 FQGNSA. Trimming stripped 5 bases from V and 0 bases from J, with 10 bases between. The CDR3 length is 14 residues. The CDR3 reads CASSVKRDQETQYF. The CDR3 DNA sequence: TGTGCCAGCAGCGTCAAGAGGGACCAAGAGACCCAGTACTTC.

The chain combines TRBV7-2 with TRBJ2-3; 11 nucleotides match TRBD2. Germline trimming cut 3 bases from V and 4 bases from J; bases unmatched to any gene: 6. This CDR3 has 16 amino acids. Germline CDR1 is SGHTA and CDR2 is FQGNSA. The CDR3: CASSLVAGGPADTQYF. CDR3 DNA sequence: TGTGCCAGCAGCTTGGTAGCGGGAGGGCCGGCAGATACGCAGTATTTT.

The gene calls are TRBV5-4 and TRBJ2-2, with TRBD2 matching 10 bases. This CDR3 has 19 amino acids. With 3 bases clipped from V and 3 bases from J, the junction kept 14 bases outside the gene matches. Germline lookup yields CDR1 SGHNT and CDR2 YYREEE (reference sequence). CDR3 sequence (DNA): TGTGCCAGCAGCTCGCACTACCGGAGCGGGAGGGCCTACACCGGGGAGCTGTTTTTT. This gives the protein CASSSHYRSGRAYTGELFF.

V gene TRBV5-4 combines with J gene TRBJ2-4, with 7 bases that match TRBD2. V shed 3 bases, J shed 0 bases, and the junction held 9 bases outside the gene matches. This CDR3 comprises 17 residues. CDR1 is SGHNT and CDR2 is YYREEE in the germline V gene (reference sequence). The CDR3 loop is CASSYQAGSIAKNIQYF. DNA for the CDR3: TGTGCCAGCAGCTACCAAGCGGGGAGTATAGCCAAAAACATTCAGTACTTC.

This clone was observed once. V is TRBV6-5 and J is TRBJ1-5, with 11 bases lining up with TRBD1. The CDR3 contains 15 residues. Germline V lookup: CDR1 MNHEY, CDR2 SVGAGI. V lost 5 bases and J lost 4; bases outside the gene matches: 4. The CDR3 DNA reads TGTGCCAGCAGTATGGACAGGGGGCGGAATCAGCCCCAGCATTTT. Its protein is CASSMDRGRNQPQHF.

The chain employs TRBV7-3 and TRBJ2-3, with 9 bases matching TRBD2. This CDR3 is 17 amino acids long. CDR1 and CDR2 from the germline V gene are SGHTA and FQGTGA. V dropped 0 bases and J dropped 0; count of bases not matched to a gene: 4. CDR3 bases: TGTGCCAGCAGCTTAACGTCGCGGGGGGGCAGCACAGATACGCAGTATTTT. It yields the protein CASSLTSRGGSTDTQYF.

This clone came up once. This rearrangement joins TRBV4-2 to TRBJ2-2, with D tentatively TRBD2 (6 bases). Trimming removed 6 bases at V and 5 bases at J, with 13 bases between. Germline lookup yields CDR1 LGHNA and CDR2 YNFKEQ. CDR3 length equals 14 residues. CDR3 sequence: CASRAGWSTGELFF. The CDR3 nucleotides are TGTGCCAGCAGGGCGGGATGGAGTACCGGGGAGCTGTTTTTT.

The J gene is TRBJ1-1, the V gene TRBV28; possible D gene TRBD1, 6 bases. The CDR3 spans 13 residues. The V gene's germline CDR1 is MDHEN and CDR2 SYDVKM. V was cut by 1 base and J by 3 bases, with 6 bases left in between. The CDR3 protein is CASSLSGDTEAFF. The DNA for the CDR3 is TGTGCCAGCAGTTTATCAGGGGACACTGAAGCTTTCTTT.

The V and J genes are TRBV7-8 and TRBJ1-1, with a possible D match to TRBD1 (5 bases). Germline CDR1 and CDR2: SGHVS and FQNEAQ. Trimming stripped 3 bases from V and 4 bases from J, with 12 bases between. This CDR3 comprises 14 residues. CDR3 sequence (DNA): TGTGCCAGCAGCTTTGTTCCGGGACTCACTGAAGCTTTCTTT. Protein: CASSFVPGLTEAFF.

The count of this clone is one. The CDR3 region has the DNA TGTGCCAGCAGCTTAGATCCTAGCGGGAGGTACGAGCAGTACTTC. Protein sequence: CASSLDPSGRYEQYF. The V gene is TRBV11-2, the J gene TRBJ2-7; TRBD2 matches at 11 bases. V trimming: 0 bases; J trimming: 4 bases; junction bases outside the gene matches: 2. Per the germline V gene, CDR1 is SGHAT and CDR2 is FQNNGV. This CDR3 region has 15 residues.

CDR3 sequence reads: CASSVDRVVPPLHF. The DNA of the CDR3 is TGTGCCAGTAGTGTGGACAGGGTAGTTCCACCCCTCCACTTT. The J gene is TRBJ1-6, the V gene TRBV19; the match to TRBD1 covers 8 bases. Germline CDR1 and CDR2: LNHDA and SQIVND (reference sequence). J was trimmed by 11 bases and V by 5 bases; bases with no gene match: 8. This CDR3 region has 14 residues.

The gene calls are TRBV27 and TRBJ1-5, with D unresolved. Germline-derived CDR1 and CDR2 are MNHEY and SMNVEV (reference sequence). V lost 2 bases and J lost 3, with 11 bases in between. This CDR3 comprises 15 residues. The CDR3 sequence is CASSLVRPYNQPQHF. In DNA form, the CDR3 reads TGTGCCAGCAGTTTAGTGAGGCCATACAATCAGCCCCAGCATTTT.

The chain joins TRBV18 to TRBJ1-6; the match to TRBD1 covers 8 bases. Looked up from germline, CDR1 is KGHSH and CDR2 is LQKENI. V gave up 4 bases and J gave up 10 bases; unmatched junction bases: 9. The CDR3 loop spans 15 amino acids. The CDR3 region has the DNA TGTGCCAGCTCACAAGGACAGGGCGTGGGGTCACCCCTCCACTTT. Its translation: CASSQGQGVGSPLHF.

The chain combines TRBV7-9 with TRBJ1-5; 8 nucleotides agree with TRBD1. CDR3 length equals 15 residues. CDR1 and CDR2 from the germline V gene are SEHNR and FQNEAQ (reference sequence). J gave up 2 bases and V 4 bases, and 4 bases lay outside the gene matches. The CDR3 coding sequence is TGTGCCAGCAGCTCGACAGGGGTACGCAATCAGCCCCAGCATTTT. It codes for CASSSTGVRNQPQHF.

This chain connects TRBV5-4 to TRBJ1-4; 9 bases are shared with TRBD1. V lost 4 bases to trimming and J lost 5 bases; unmatched junction nucleotides: 6. CDR3 length equals 15 residues. Germline V CDR1 and CDR2: SGHNT, YYREEE (reference sequence). This CDR3 is CASSRGTGLNEKLFF. In DNA, the CDR3 is TGTGCCAGCAGCAGAGGGACAGGGCTCAATGAAAAACTGTTTTTT.

V usage is TRBV2 and J usage is TRBJ1-3, with D possibly being TRBD1 (6 bases). The CDR3 covers 12 residues. V lost 8 bases to trimming and J lost 3 bases, with 8 bases between them. Germline assignment: CDR1 SNHLY and CDR2 FYNNEI. The CDR3 reads CASGGLGNTIYF. The CDR3 nucleotides are TGTGCCAGCGGGGGCCTTGGAAACACCATATATTTT.

This chain links TRBV4-3 with TRBJ1-2; D is uncertain. Germline CDR1 LGHNA, CDR2 YSLEER. With 1 base removed from V and 5 bases from J, the gap between germline ends came to 8 bases. CDR3 size: 13 residues. This CDR3 reads CASSQGGQYGYTF. The CDR3 coding sequence is TGCGCCAGCAGCCAAGGAGGTCAATATGGCTACACCTTC.

This rearrangement joins TRBV5-5 to TRBJ1-5; maybe TRBD1 (5 bases). CDR1 is SGHKS, CDR2 YYEKEE, per germline (reference sequence). Trimming shortened V by 4 bases and J by 1 base, and 12 bases separated the two germline ends. CDR3 length: 15 amino acids. The CDR3 region has the DNA TGTGCCAGCAGCCCGAATGGGGCCAGCAATCAGCCCCAGCATTTT. It is translated as CASSPNGASNQPQHF.

The rearrangement links TRBV7-9 to TRBJ2-3; 10 positions match TRBD2. The germline gives CDR1 SEHNR, CDR2 FQNEAQ (reference sequence). Trimming removed 5 bases from V and 7 bases from J; junction bases left unmatched: 18. The CDR3 is 18 residues long. The CDR3 protein is CASSPLGPTSGAKNTQYF. The CDR3 bases are TGTGCCAGCAGCCCGCTTGGACCCACTAGCGGGGCGAAAAATACGCAGTATTTT.

The V call is TRBV29-1, the J call TRBJ1-1; unclear D gene. The ends were cut back, 7 bases at V and 3 bases at J, with 9 bases in the middle. CDR3 length: 11 residues. Looked up from germline, CDR1 is SQVTM and CDR2 is ANQGSEA. CDR3 region: CSARRDTEAFF. The CDR3 DNA reads as TGCAGCGCCCGGCGGGACACTGAAGCTTTCTTT. Full variable domain (rest looked up from reference TRBV29-1 and TRBJ1-1): SAVISQKPSRDICQRGTSLTIQCQVDSQVTMMFWYRQQPGQSLTLIATANQGSEATYESGFVIDKFPISRPNLTFSTLTVSNMSPEDSSIYLCSARRDTEAFFGQGTRLTVV.

The chain employs TRBV3-1 (or the pseudogene TRBV3-2) and TRBJ1-5; D not resolved. This CDR3 comprises 12 residues. Trimming took 8 bases from V and 3 from J, leaving 8 bases between them. Germline CDR1 is LGHDT and CDR2 is YNNKEL (reference sequence). The CDR3 coding sequence is TGTGCCAGCTCTGGCCCCAATCAGCCCCAGCATTTT. Amino acids: CASSGPNQPQHF.